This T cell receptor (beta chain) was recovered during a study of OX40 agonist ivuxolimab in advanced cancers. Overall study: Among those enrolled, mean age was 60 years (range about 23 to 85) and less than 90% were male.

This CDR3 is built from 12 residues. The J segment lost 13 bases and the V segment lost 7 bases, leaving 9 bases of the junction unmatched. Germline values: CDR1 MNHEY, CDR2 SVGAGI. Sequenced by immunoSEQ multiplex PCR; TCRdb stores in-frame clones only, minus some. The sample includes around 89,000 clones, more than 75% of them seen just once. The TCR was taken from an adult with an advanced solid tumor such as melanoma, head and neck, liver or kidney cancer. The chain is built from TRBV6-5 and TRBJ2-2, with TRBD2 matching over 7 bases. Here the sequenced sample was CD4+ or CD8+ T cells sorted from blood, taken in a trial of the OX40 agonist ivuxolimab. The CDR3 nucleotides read TGTGCCAGCACCGAGGGCGGGAGTGGGCTGTTTTTT. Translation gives CASTEGGSGLFF.